This paragraph reports one T cell receptor beta chain. This record comes from a study of CD8+ T cells in alopecia areata. Study-level background: Treated patients received severity scores based on the percentage of scalp area affected.

The treatment denotes: oral pan-JAK inhibitor, 5-10 mg twice daily. CDR3 length equals 14 residues. Germline CDR1 is MNHEY and CDR2 is SVGAGI. Trimming took 5 bases from V and 9 from J, leaving 16 bases between them. Extraction and reverse transcription of RNA yielded cDNA as the sequencing template. The table came from immunoSEQ multiplex PCR; TCRdb's copy has only in-frame clones and leaves some out. Of approximately 210,000 clones listed, roughly three fifths are singletons. Source: CD4+ T cells sorted from blood, taken at week 4, from a patient treated with tofacitinib. This sequence joins TRBV6-5 and TRBJ2-2; possibly TRBD1 for D (5 bases). This clonotype was obtained from a human donor with alopecia areata. The CDR3 loop is CASSLDQGTRELFF. CDR3 coding DNA: TGTGCCAGCAGTCTCGATCAGGGAACCCGGGAGCTGTTTTTT.